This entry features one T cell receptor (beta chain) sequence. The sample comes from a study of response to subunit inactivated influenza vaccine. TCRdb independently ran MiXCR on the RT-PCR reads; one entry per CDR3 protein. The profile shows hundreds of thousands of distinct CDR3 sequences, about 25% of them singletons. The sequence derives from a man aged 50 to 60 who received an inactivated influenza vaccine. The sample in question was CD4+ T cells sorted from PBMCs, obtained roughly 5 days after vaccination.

CDR3 sequence: CASSRGPGGAVGQTDTQYF. DNA of the CDR3: TGCGCCAGCAGCCGCGGACCCGGGGGAGCAGTGGGTCAAACAGATACGCAGTATTTT. The chain employs TRBV5-1 and TRBJ2-3, with D possibly being TRBD2 (6 bases). CDR1 and CDR2 (germline): SGHRS, YFSETQ. The CDR3 is 19 amino acids. Trimming shortened V by 4 bases and J by 3 bases, and 27 bases separated the two germline ends.